Below are 5 T cell receptor beta chains sequenced from a single sample in a study of sequential checkpoint blockade in melanoma. Assay: immunoSEQ multiplex PCR; the TCRdb copy retains only in-frame clones and omits some. The data hold 4,000 to 5,500 clones, with around 30% observed a single time. The treatment is: randomized to nivolumab then ipilimumab (arm A) or the reverse (arm B). The starting material was tumor tissue (inferred from file names), obtained from a patient given nivolumab and ipilimumab in sequence. These receptors all come from a human donor with melanoma.

This clone is termed medium-sized. The chain has TRBV12-5 and TRBJ1-5; D is ambiguous. The CDR3 spans 14 residues. In germline, CDR1 is LGHNT, CDR2 FRNRAP. The CDR3 coding sequence is TGTGCCAGCACCCGATCGGGGAGCAATCAGCCCCAGCATTTT. It yields the protein CASTRSGSNQPQHF. The whole variable domain, remainder taken from reference TRBV12-5 and TRBJ1-5, is DARVTQTPRHKVTEMGQEVTMRCQPILGHNTVFWYRQTMMQGLELLAYFRNRAPLDDSGMPKDRFSAEMPDATLATLKIQPSEPRDSAVYFCASTRSGSNQPQHFGDGTRLSIL.

The V and J genes are TRBV11-3 and TRBJ1-5, with D perhaps matching TRBD1 (6 bases). Trimming took off 5 bases at V and 6 bases at J, with 14 bases between the two ends. This CDR3 region has 14 residues. In germline, CDR1 is SGHNT, CDR2 YENEEA. CDR3 nucleotide sequence: TGTGCCAGCAGCCAAGGGGCGGGGGCTCAGCCCCAGCATTTT. Translation: CASSQGAGAQPQHF.

The chain uses TRBV10-2 and TRBJ2-3; 11 nucleotides align to TRBD2. After removal of 8 bases from V and 5 bases from J, the junction contained 3 bases not matched to a gene. Germline assignment: CDR1 WSHSY and CDR2 SAAADI. The length of the CDR3 is 13 residues. The chain's CDR3 is CASGSGGGDTQYF. The CDR3 DNA follows: TGCGCCAGCGGTAGCGGGGGGGGAGATACGCAGTATTTT.

A few counts support this clone. An end of the junction does not agree with germline; a read error may underlie this. The chain has TRBV6-8 and TRBJ2-1, with 7 bases matching TRBD1. The CDR3 is 14 residues long. Germline V gives CDR1 MNHGY, CDR2 SAAAGT. The CDR3 region has the DNA TGTGCCATCAGTCCGGGACAGACAAACAATGAGCAGTTCTTC. Amino acids: CAISPGQTNNEQFF.

This chain links TRBV11-3 with TRBJ2-2; no definite D call. Trimming took off 6 bases at V and 1 base at J, with 15 bases between the two ends. The CDR3 is made up of 16 amino acids. Germline CDR1 SGHNT, CDR2 YENEEA. The CDR3: CASSPTPNLNTGELFF. The CDR3 DNA follows: TGTGCCAGCAGTCCCACGCCAAATTTGAACACCGGGGAGCTGTTTTTT.